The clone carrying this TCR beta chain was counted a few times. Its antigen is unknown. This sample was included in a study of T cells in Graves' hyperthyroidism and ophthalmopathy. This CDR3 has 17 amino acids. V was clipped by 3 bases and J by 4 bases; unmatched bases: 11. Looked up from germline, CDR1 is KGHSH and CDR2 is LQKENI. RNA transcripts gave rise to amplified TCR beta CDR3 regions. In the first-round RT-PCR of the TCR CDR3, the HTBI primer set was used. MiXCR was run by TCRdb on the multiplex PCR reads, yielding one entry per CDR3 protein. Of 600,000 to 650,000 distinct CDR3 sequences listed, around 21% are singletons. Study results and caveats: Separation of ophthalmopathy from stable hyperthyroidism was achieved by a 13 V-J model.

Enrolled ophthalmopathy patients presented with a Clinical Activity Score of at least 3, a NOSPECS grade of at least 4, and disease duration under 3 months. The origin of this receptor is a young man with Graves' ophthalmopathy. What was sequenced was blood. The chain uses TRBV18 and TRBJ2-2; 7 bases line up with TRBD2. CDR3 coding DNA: TGTGCCAGCTCACCGGCTAGCGGAATCCCCGGCACCGGGGAGCTGTTTTTT. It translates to CASSPASGIPGTGELFF.